The following is a TCR beta chain sequence with its context. This record belongs to a study of metastatic and nonmetastatic thyroid tumors. TCRdb recomputed clones from the PCR reads via MiXCR. The repertoire holds some 40,000 clones, with 13% as singletons. Prior to thyroid surgery, none of the patients had received any treatment. The sequence was obtained from a female donor with papillary thyroid cancer or a benign thyroid nodule (not recorded which). Some clones in this sample may be carry-over from other donors' samples. Input material: blood.

The CDR3: CSASGEGQGDGYTF. In DNA, the CDR3 is TGCAGTGCTAGTGGGGAAGGACAGGGCGATGGCTACACCTTC. The gene calls are TRBV20-1 and TRBJ1-2; 8 nucleotides match TRBD1. The V and J ends lost 3 bases and 6 bases, in that order; junction bases with no gene match: 9. The CDR3 loop spans 14 amino acids. Germline lookup yields CDR1 DFQATT and CDR2 SNEGSKA (reference sequence).